This TCR beta chain was obtained from a study of T cell repertoires in cytomegalovirus infection. For the study at large: CMV epitopes used comprised recently identified HLA-C-restricted ones and well-studied HLA-B-restricted ones. Public TCR beta signatures marked donors with CMV infection and the matching HLA.

Study conclusions and caveats: The cumulative frequency of public TCR beta families distinguished individuals who carried CMV together with the relevant HLA. There were HLA-C-restricted CMV-specific TCR beta clonotypes dominating the ex vivo response.

This clonotype was recorded at least ten times. The antigen remains undetermined. Via MiXCR, TCRdb re-called the reads, giving one row per CDR3 protein. The sample consists of approximately 120,000 distinct CDR3 sequences, 29% of them appearing once. The CDR3 is 15 amino acids. Germline V gene data show CDR1 as SGHVS and CDR2 as FQNEAQ. V was cut by 5 bases and J by 3 bases, with 16 bases left in between. The rearrangement uses TRBV7-8 and TRBJ2-5; D possibly corresponds to TRBD2 (6 bases). This sequence was found in a human donor in good health (CMV status not recorded). Some clones in this sample may be carry-over from other donors' samples. The sample in question was CD8+ T cells from cultured PBMCs, obtained from culture after CMV antigen stimulation. The CDR3 DNA reads TGTGCCAGCAGCCCCGGTGCGGGGAGGAAAGAGACCCAGTACTTC. It yields the protein CASSPGAGRKETQYF.